Below are 17 T cell receptor beta chains sequenced from a single sample in a study of blood T cell repertoires in COVID-19. Generated by immunoSEQ multiplex PCR, the TCRdb table keeps only in-frame clones and is missing some. The sample includes a few hundred thousand clones, roughly 83% seen only once; the top ten take over 7.5%. Specimen: peripheral blood. These receptors came from a man older than 75 with acute or convalescent COVID-19.

The chain is built from TRBV7-9 and TRBJ1-4; 10 bases fit TRBD1. The junction had 8 bases not matched to a gene; V was cut back by 8 bases and J by 5 bases. The CDR3 loop spans 15 amino acids. Germline assignment: CDR1 SEHNR and CDR2 FQNEAQ (reference sequence). The CDR3 DNA reads as TGTGCCAGCTCCGAGGCGGGACAGGGGAATGAAAAACTGTTTTTT. Its translation is CASSEAGQGNEKLFF.

This sequence joins TRBV6-4 and TRBJ2-3; 7 bases align to TRBD1. Germline trimming cut 8 bases from V and 2 bases from J; bases unmatched to any gene: 7. The germline CDR1 and CDR2 sequences are MRHNA and SNTAGT. The CDR3 loop spans 14 amino acids. CDR3 protein: CASRERGLTDTQYF. For the CDR3, the DNA is TGTGCCAGCCGAGAAAGGGGGCTCACAGATACGCAGTATTTT.

This chain joins TRBV30 and TRBJ1-2, with a tentative D call TRBD1 (6 bases). Germline CDR1 GTSNPN, CDR2 SVGIG (reference sequence). V was cut by 0 bases and J by 4 bases, with 12 bases left in between. The CDR3 has 14 residues. CDR3 loop: CAWSVARGIYGYTF. The CDR3 bases are TGTGCCTGGAGTGTAGCCAGGGGTATCTATGGCTACACCTTC.

This clone is a singleton in its sample. This chain connects TRBV6-5 to TRBJ2-5, with TRBD1 matching 8 bases. With V trimmed by 0 bases and J by 1 base, 4 bases remained unmatched. From germline, CDR1 is MNHEY and CDR2 SVGAGI. The CDR3 loop spans 16 amino acids. Here the CDR3 DNA reads TGTGCCAGCAGTTACTCGACCACAGGGGGCCAAGAGACCCAGTACTTC. It encodes CASSYSTTGGQETQYF.

This sequence joins TRBV24-1 and TRBJ1-1; D unresolved. The germline CDR1 and CDR2 sequences are KGHDR and SFDVKD. The CDR3 is 12 residues long. Trimming removed 3 bases from V and 7 bases from J, with 8 bases in between. This CDR3 is CATSDNSFEAFF. Written as DNA, the CDR3 is TGTGCCACCAGTGATAACAGTTTTGAAGCTTTCTTT.

This rearrangement joins TRBV29-1 to TRBJ2-1; a possible D gene is TRBD1 (5 bases). Trimming removed 6 bases at V and 0 bases at J, with 15 bases between. The CDR3 covers 15 residues. CDR1 is SQVTM and CDR2 is ANQGSEA in the germline V gene. CDR3 in DNA: TGCAGCGTCTCCGGACACGCGAGCTCCTACAATGAGCAGTTCTTC. It is translated as CSVSGHASSYNEQFF.

The rearrangement joins TRBV24-1 to TRBJ2-7; maybe TRBD1 (6 bases). With 2 bases removed from V and 6 bases from J, the gap between germline ends came to 16 bases. The CDR3 length is 15 residues. Germline CDR1 KGHDR, CDR2 SFDVKD. DNA of the CDR3: TGTGCCACCAGTGATTCCAGGACAGCAGCCAGCGAGCAGTACTTC. This gives the protein CATSDSRTAASEQYF.

The rearrangement uses TRBV5-6 and TRBJ2-7; D perhaps matches TRBD1 (6 bases). V was shortened by 4 bases and J by 6 bases, with 14 bases between the two germline ends. There are 13 residues in the CDR3. CDR1 and CDR2 from the germline V gene are SGHDT and YYEEEE. The CDR3 here is CASSLLQGSEQYF. CDR3 DNA: TGTGCCAGCAGCCTCCTCCAGGGGAGCGAGCAGTACTTC.

The chain combines TRBV19 with TRBJ2-1, with TRBD2 identical over 13 bases. Germline loops: CDR1 LNHDA, CDR2 SQIVND (reference sequence). The trim removed 3 bases at V and 0 bases at J, leaving 5 bases unmatched. The CDR3 covers 18 residues. CDR3 DNA: TGTGCCAGTAGTATGTGGGGACTAGCGGGGAGCTCCTACAATGAGCAGTTCTTC. Protein: CASSMWGLAGSSYNEQFF.

As to this clone: The sample has other DNA sequences that encode this CDR3 too. The V gene is TRBV28, the J gene TRBJ1-5; 7 positions match TRBD1. Per the germline V gene, CDR1 is MDHEN and CDR2 is SYDVKM. The CDR3 extends over 15 amino acids. The V segment lost 2 bases and the J segment 4 bases; nucleotides outside the gene matches: 5. The CDR3 here is CASSLEGAGNQPQHF. CDR3 DNA sequence: TGTGCCAGCAGTTTAGAGGGGGCGGGAAATCAGCCCCAGCATTTT.

The chain employs TRBV24-1 and TRBJ2-3; D remains unclear. Trimming removed 2 bases at V and 0 bases at J, with 14 bases between. Germline lookup yields CDR1 KGHDR and CDR2 SFDVKD. The length of the CDR3 is 17 residues. This CDR3 is CATSDSWSPGSTDTQYF. The CDR3 DNA reads as TGTGCCACCAGTGATTCGTGGAGCCCCGGTAGCACAGATACGCAGTATTTT.

V is TRBV5-1 and J is TRBJ1-2; D is undetermined. The CDR3 is 13 residues long. The ends were cut back, 0 bases at V and 8 bases at J, with 11 bases in the middle. The germline V gene encodes CDR1 SGHRS and CDR2 YFSETQ. CDR3 sequence: CASSLGVEGGYTF. The CDR3 DNA is TGCGCCAGCAGCTTGGGCGTTGAGGGCGGCTACACCTTC.

This clone appeared once. V gene TRBV7-2 combines with J gene TRBJ1-5, with unresolved D. The CDR3 runs 15 residues. CDR1 is SGHTA and CDR2 is FQGNSA in the germline V gene. The V end was cut by 5 bases, the J end by 3 bases, with 14 bases between. In nucleotides, the CDR3 is TGTGCCAGCAGCCTGGTCGGTTCTTACAATCAGCCCCAGCATTTT. It encodes CASSLVGSYNQPQHF.

The chain joins TRBV5-6 to TRBJ2-3; the D gene is possibly TRBD1 (6 bases). Trimming pared 4 bases from V and 3 bases from J, leaving 9 bases between. The V gene's germline CDR1 is SGHDT and CDR2 YYEEEE. The CDR3 contains 13 residues. CDR3 DNA sequence: TGTGCCAGCAGCCACAGGGTAACAGATACGCAGTATTTT. This codes for CASSHRVTDTQYF.

This clone has just one count. The chain links TRBV6-1 to TRBJ1-2; 7 nucleotides match TRBD1. The CDR3 covers 15 residues. In germline, CDR1 is MNHNS, CDR2 SASEGT. The J segment lost 0 bases and the V segment lost 3 bases, leaving 4 bases of the junction unmatched. The CDR3 DNA sequence: TGTGCCAGCAGTGAGGGACAGACACCTAACTATGGCTACACCTTC. This encodes CASSEGQTPNYGYTF.

The chain employs TRBV6-6 and TRBJ2-7, with D hard to call. V was pared by 3 bases and J by 2 bases, with 8 bases between. The CDR3 is made up of 13 amino acids. Germline V gives CDR1 MNHNY, CDR2 SVGAGI (reference sequence). Here the CDR3 reads CASSYQRTYEQYF. The CDR3 bases are TGTGCCAGCAGTTATCAGAGGACCTACGAGCAGTACTTC.

This chain uses TRBV27 with TRBJ2-3; D uncertain. V was pared by 4 bases and J by 0 bases, with 5 bases between. Germline values: CDR1 MNHEY, CDR2 SMNVEV (reference sequence). The CDR3 extends over 13 amino acids. CDR3 bases: TGTGCCAGCAGTTACGGTAGCACAGATACGCAGTATTTT. Protein product: CASSYGSTDTQYF.